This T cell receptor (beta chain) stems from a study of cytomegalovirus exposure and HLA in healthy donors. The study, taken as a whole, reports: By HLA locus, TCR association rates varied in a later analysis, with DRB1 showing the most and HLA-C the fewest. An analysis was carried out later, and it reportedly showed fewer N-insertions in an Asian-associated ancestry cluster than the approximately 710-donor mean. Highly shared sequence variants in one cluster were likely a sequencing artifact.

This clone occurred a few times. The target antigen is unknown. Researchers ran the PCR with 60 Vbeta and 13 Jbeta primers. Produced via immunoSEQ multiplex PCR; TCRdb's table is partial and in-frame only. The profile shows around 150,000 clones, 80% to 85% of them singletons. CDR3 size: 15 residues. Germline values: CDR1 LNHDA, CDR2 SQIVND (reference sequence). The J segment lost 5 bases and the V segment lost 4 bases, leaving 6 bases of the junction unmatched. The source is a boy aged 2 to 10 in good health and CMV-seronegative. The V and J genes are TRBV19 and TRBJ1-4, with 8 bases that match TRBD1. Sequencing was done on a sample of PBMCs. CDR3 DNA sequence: TGTGCCAGTAGTACGCAGGGGGCGTACAATGAAAAACTGTTTTTT. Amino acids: CASSTQGAYNEKLFF.